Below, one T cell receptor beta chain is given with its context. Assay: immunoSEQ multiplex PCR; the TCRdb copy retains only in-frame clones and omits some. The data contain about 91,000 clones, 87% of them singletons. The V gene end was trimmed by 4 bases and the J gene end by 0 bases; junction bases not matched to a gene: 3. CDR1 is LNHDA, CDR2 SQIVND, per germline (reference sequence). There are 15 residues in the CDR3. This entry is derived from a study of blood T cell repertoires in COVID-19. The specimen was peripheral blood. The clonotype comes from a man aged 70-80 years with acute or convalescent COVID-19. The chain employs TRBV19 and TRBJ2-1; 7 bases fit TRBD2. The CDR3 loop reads CASSKERGSYNEQFF. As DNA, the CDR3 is TGTGCCAGTAGTAAGGAGCGGGGCTCCTACAATGAGCAGTTCTTC.